Given below is one T cell receptor (beta chain) in context. Its antigen remains unidentified. The sample comes from a study of OX40 agonist ivuxolimab in advanced cancers. Study-level results: More expanded clones were seen, on average, in CD8+ T cells than in CD4+.

Only in-frame clones appear in the TCRdb table, and some are missing; sequencing was by immunoSEQ multiplex PCR. The data show tens of thousands of clones, around 90% seen once. The germline V and J ends were trimmed by 5 bases and 6 bases, with 7 bases remaining between them. Germline V lookup: CDR1 SEHNR, CDR2 FQNEAQ (reference sequence). The CDR3 totals 11 residues. The chain combines TRBV7-9 with TRBJ1-2, with D possibly TRBD1 on 5 matching bases. The sequence came from an adult with an advanced solid tumor such as melanoma, head and neck, liver or kidney cancer. This material consisted of CD4+ or CD8+ T cells sorted from blood, taken in a trial of the OX40 agonist ivuxolimab. CDR3 amino acids: CASSATDGYTF. The DNA for the CDR3 is TGTGCCAGCAGCGCGACAGATGGCTACACCTTC.